Given below is one T cell receptor beta chain in context. Antigen: not known. The entry originates in a study of CD8+ T cells in alopecia areata. Study-wide results and limits: A great number of expanded lesional clones endured in scalp and blood during tofacitinib. Normal skin contains resident alphabeta T cells, and these are also sequenced in scalp samples.

The length of the CDR3 is 15 residues. Trimming took off 1 base at V and 2 bases at J, with 12 bases between the two ends. Germline CDR1 and CDR2: LGHNA and YNFKEQ. Stated treatment: oral pan-JAK inhibitor, 5-10 mg twice daily. In each case, RNA was isolated and then reverse transcribed into cDNA as the sequencing template. Profiled with immunoSEQ multiplex PCR; TCRdb holds only in-frame clones, not every one. The sample records fewer than 350,000 clones, nearly 60% being singletons. The chain has TRBV4-2 and TRBJ2-7; no clear D. Source: CD4+ T cells sorted from blood, taken at week 24, from a patient treated with tofacitinib. This sequence originates from a human donor with alopecia areata. The CDR3 protein is CASSQVSGRPYEQYF. The CDR3 DNA is TGTGCCAGCAGCCAAGTTTCAGGCCGACCCTACGAGCAGTACTTC.